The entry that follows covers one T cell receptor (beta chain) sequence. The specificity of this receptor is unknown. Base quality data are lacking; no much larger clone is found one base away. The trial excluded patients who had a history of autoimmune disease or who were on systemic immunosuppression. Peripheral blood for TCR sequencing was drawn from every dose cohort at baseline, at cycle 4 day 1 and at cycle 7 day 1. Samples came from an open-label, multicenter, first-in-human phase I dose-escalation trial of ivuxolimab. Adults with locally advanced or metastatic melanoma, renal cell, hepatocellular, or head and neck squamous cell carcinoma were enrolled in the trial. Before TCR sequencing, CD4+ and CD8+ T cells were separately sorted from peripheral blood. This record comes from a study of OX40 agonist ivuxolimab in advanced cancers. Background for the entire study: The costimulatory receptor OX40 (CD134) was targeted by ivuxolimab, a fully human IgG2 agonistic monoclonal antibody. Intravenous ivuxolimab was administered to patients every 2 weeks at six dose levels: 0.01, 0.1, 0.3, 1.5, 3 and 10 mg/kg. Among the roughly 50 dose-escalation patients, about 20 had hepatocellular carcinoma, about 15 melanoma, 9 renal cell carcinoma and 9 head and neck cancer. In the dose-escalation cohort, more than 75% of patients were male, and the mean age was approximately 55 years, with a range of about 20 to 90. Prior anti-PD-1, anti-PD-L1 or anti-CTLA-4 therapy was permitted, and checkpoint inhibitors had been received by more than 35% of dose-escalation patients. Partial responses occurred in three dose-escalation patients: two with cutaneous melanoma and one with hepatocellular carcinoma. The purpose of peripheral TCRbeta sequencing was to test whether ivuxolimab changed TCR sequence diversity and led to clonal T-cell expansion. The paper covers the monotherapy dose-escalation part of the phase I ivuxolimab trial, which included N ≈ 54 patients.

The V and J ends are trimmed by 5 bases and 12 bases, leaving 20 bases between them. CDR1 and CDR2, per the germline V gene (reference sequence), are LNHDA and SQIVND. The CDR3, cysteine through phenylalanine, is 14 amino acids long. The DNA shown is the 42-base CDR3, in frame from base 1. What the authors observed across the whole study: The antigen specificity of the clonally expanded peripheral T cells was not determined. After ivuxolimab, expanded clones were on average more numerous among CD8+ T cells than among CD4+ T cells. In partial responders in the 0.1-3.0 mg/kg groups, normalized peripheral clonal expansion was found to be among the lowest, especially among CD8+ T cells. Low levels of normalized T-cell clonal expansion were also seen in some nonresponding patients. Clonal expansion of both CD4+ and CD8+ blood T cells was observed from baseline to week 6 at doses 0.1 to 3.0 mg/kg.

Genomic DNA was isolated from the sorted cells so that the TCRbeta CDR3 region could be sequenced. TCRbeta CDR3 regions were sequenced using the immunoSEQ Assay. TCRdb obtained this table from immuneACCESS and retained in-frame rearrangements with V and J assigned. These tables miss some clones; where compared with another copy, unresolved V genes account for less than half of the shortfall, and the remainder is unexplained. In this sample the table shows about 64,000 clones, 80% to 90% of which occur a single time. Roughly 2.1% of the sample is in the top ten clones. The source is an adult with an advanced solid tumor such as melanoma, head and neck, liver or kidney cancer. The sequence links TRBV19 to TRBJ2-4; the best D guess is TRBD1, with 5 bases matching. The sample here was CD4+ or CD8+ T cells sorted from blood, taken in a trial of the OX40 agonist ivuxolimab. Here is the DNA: TGTGCCAGTAGTCCCATCTCCCGTAGGGGTAATCAGTACTTC. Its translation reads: CASSPISRRGNQYF.